Each of the 25 T cell receptor beta chains below was sequenced from the same sample in a study of human thymus T cells. Thymic material originated from resections removed in the course of corrective heart surgery. The method was immunoSEQ multiplex PCR; TCRdb's version includes in-frame clones alone and lacks a portion of them. The table has roughly 120,000 clones, around 94% seen once. The sample consisted of thymus tissue. These receptors originate from a boy less than two years old with a congenital heart defect but otherwise immunologically healthy.

The V gene is TRBV10-3, the J gene TRBJ2-4, with a weak D call TRBD1 (5 bases). Germline CDR1 reads ENHRY; CDR2 reads SYGVKD. V lost 2 bases to trimming and J lost 2 bases, with 16 bases between them. The CDR3 length is 17 residues. CDR3 residues: CAISENQGEVTKNIQYF. DNA for the CDR3: TGTGCCATCAGTGAGAATCAGGGTGAAGTAACCAAAAACATTCAGTACTTC.

The genes are TRBV29-1 and TRBJ2-1, with 12 nucleotides matching TRBD2. CDR3 length: 19 residues. Germline V gene data show CDR1 as SQVTM and CDR2 as ANQGSEA. V gave up 6 bases and J gave up 0 bases; unmatched junction bases: 15. The CDR3 region is CSVMGGLAGHPLSYNEQFF. The CDR3 nucleotides are TGCAGCGTGATGGGAGGACTAGCGGGGCACCCACTCTCCTACAATGAGCAGTTCTTC.

This chain joins TRBV4-3 and TRBJ2-1, with 10 bases matching TRBD1. Germline-derived CDR1 and CDR2 are LGHNA and YSLEER. CDR3 size: 17 residues. Losses at the gene ends were 1 base for V and 4 bases for J; bases not matched to a gene: 7. The CDR3 DNA sequence: TGCGCCAGCAGCCAAGCAATACCGGGACAGGGGTACAATGAGCAGTTCTTC. This encodes CASSQAIPGQGYNEQFF.

This clone was seen more than once but under ten times. The chain is built from TRBV19 and TRBJ1-6; 10 nucleotides match TRBD1. Germline V CDR1 and CDR2: LNHDA, SQIVND (reference sequence). V lost 5 bases, J lost 6 bases, and 4 bases stayed unmatched. The CDR3 is made up of 15 amino acids. CDR3 loop: CASSARTGGNSPLHF. In DNA, the CDR3 is TGTGCCAGTAGTGCCCGGACAGGGGGTAATTCACCCCTCCACTTT.

This clone was detected once. The chain joins TRBV15 to TRBJ1-2; D possibly corresponds to TRBD1 (5 bases). Looked up from germline, CDR1 is LNHNV and CDR2 is YYDKDF (reference sequence). The V and J ends lost 1 base and 0 bases respectively, with 21 bases between them. The CDR3 extends over 19 amino acids. The CDR3 sequence is CATSRVLREQGPSNYGYTF. CDR3 coding DNA: TGTGCCACCAGCAGAGTCCTTAGGGAGCAGGGTCCATCTAACTATGGCTACACCTTC.

This sequence joins TRBV23-1 and TRBJ1-3, with D perhaps TRBD1 (5 bases). TRBV23-1 is filed as an ORF, its function uncertain. The CDR3 contains 15 residues. Between the trimmed V and J ends, which lost 5 bases and 0 bases, there was a span of 11 bases. The CDR3 loop reads CASSFDSHSGNTIYF. The CDR3 nucleotides are TGCGCCAGCAGTTTCGACAGCCACTCTGGAAACACCATATATTTT.

This chain uses TRBV10-3 with TRBJ2-3, with 15 bases aligning to TRBD2. V shed 3 bases, J shed 4 bases, and the junction held 8 bases outside the gene matches. CDR3 length: 18 residues. Germline CDR1 is ENHRY and CDR2 is SYGVKD. The CDR3 DNA is TGTGCCATCAGTGACGCGGGACTAGCGGGGGGAGAAGCAGATACGCAGTATTTT. Translating it yields CAISDAGLAGGEADTQYF.

For the CDR3, the DNA is TGTGCCAGCAGCTCGTCAGAGACCCAGTACTTC. As protein: CASSSSETQYF. The rearrangement links TRBV27 to TRBJ2-5; no reliable D call. Per germline, CDR1 MNHEY and CDR2 SMNVEV (reference sequence). The V and J ends lost 6 bases and 4 bases respectively, with 6 bases between them. This CDR3 has 11 amino acids.

This clone was observed once. The gene calls are TRBV7-2 and TRBJ2-7; TRBD2 matches at 11 bases. The CDR3 extends over 14 amino acids. V shed 6 bases, J shed 3 bases, and the junction held 4 bases outside the gene matches. Germline CDR1 and CDR2: SGHTA and FQGNSA. The CDR3 DNA is TGTGCCAGCAGTCCTAGCGGGGGGATCTACGAGCAGTACTTC. This gives the protein CASSPSGGIYEQYF.

In this sample, this clone turned up once. The CDR3, as DNA: TGCGCCAGCCGCCGACTAGCGGGGGGGCCGAAGGGGTACGAGCAGTACTTC. Amino acids: CASRRLAGGPKGYEQYF. The chain couples TRBV10-2 to TRBJ2-7, with 14 nucleotides matching TRBD2. The V gene's germline CDR1 is WSHSY and CDR2 SAAADI. Germline trimming cut 8 bases from V and 4 bases from J; bases unmatched to any gene: 13. This CDR3 spans 17 amino acids.

This clone occurred once. J is TRBJ2-3 and V is TRBV6-5, with D perhaps matching TRBD1 (6 bases). Germline values: CDR1 MNHEY, CDR2 SVGAGI. Trimming pared 5 bases from V and 1 base from J, leaving 13 bases between. This CDR3 is 15 amino acids long. CDR3 protein: CASSRAKGGTDTQYF. Written as DNA, the CDR3 is TGTGCCAGCAGTCGCGCGAAGGGGGGCACAGATACGCAGTATTTT.

J is TRBJ2-1 and V is TRBV4-2; tentative D call: TRBD1 (6 bases). The CDR3 length is 15 residues. V lost 1 base, J lost 7 bases, and 14 bases lay in between. CDR1 LGHNA and CDR2 YNFKEQ come from the germline V gene. CDR3 sequence: CASSQAAGDSNEQFF. The CDR3 DNA is TGTGCCAGCAGCCAAGCGGCAGGGGATTCTAATGAGCAGTTCTTC.

The genes are TRBV7-8 and TRBJ2-2; D remains unclear. The CDR3 length is 14 residues. V lost 1 base and J 0 bases, leaving 3 bases between the germline ends. CDR1 and CDR2 from the germline V gene are SGHVS and FQNEAQ. The CDR3, as DNA: TGTGCCAGCAGCTTAGGGTCGAACACCGGGGAGCTGTTTTTT. Its protein is CASSLGSNTGELFF. The full variable domain, its missing parts supplied by reference TRBV7-8 and TRBJ2-2, is GAGVSQSPRYKVAKRGQDVALRCDPISGHVSLFWYQQALGQGPEFLTYFQNEAQLDKSGLPSDRFFAERPEGSVSTLKIQRTQQEDSAVYLCASSLGSNTGELFFGEGSRLTVL.

The chain links TRBV7-2 to TRBJ2-5; the match to TRBD2 covers 8 bases. The CDR3 contains 17 residues. Trimming cost V 5 bases and J 5 bases; bases outside gene matches: 16. Germline V gene data show CDR1 as SGHTA and CDR2 as FQGNSA. The CDR3 nucleotides read TGTGCCAGCAGCCCGCTCTTCGGGGGGGGCCCTGGGGAGACCCAGTACTTC. This sequence encodes CASSPLFGGGPGETQYF.

The rearrangement joins TRBV28 to TRBJ2-1; 7 bases agree with TRBD1. The CDR3 is 13 residues long. V trimming: 3 bases; J trimming: 6 bases; junction bases outside the gene matches: 2. Germline V gene sequence: CDR1 MDHEN, CDR2 SYDVKM. CDR3 in DNA: TGTGCCAGCAGTTTCTACAGGGGCAATGAGCAGTTCTTC. Translated, it gives CASSFYRGNEQFF.

The chain employs TRBV6-6 and TRBJ2-4; D remains ambiguous. The CDR3 is made up of 11 amino acids. The germline CDR1 and CDR2 sequences are MNHNY and SVGAGI (reference sequence). Trimming removed 2 bases from V and 7 bases from J, with 3 bases in between. The DNA of the CDR3 is TGTGCCAGCAGTTACCTGAACATTCAGTACTTC. It yields the protein CASSYLNIQYF.

The chain has TRBV6-1 and TRBJ2-3; a possible D gene is TRBD2 (5 bases). The CDR3 consists of 17 residues. V lost 3 bases and J lost 0, with 16 bases in between. CDR1 is MNHNS and CDR2 is SASEGT in the germline V gene. The CDR3: CASSENFPGTSTDTQYF. The CDR3 DNA follows: TGTGCCAGCAGTGAGAACTTCCCGGGAACTAGCACAGATACGCAGTATTTT.

This clone occurred once. The V gene is TRBV27, the J gene TRBJ2-1, with D possibly TRBD2 on 6 matching bases. Germline V gives CDR1 MNHEY, CDR2 SMNVEV (reference sequence). Trimming removed 4 bases from V and 13 bases from J, with 17 bases in between. CDR3 length: 13 amino acids. CDR3 residues: CASSSHQVTSQFF. CDR3 nucleotide sequence: TGTGCCAGCAGTTCCCATCAGGTGACTAGTCAGTTCTTC.

CDR3 sequence: CASRGGRYNEQFF. The CDR3 DNA reads TGTGCCAGCAGGGGCGGCAGGTACAATGAGCAGTTCTTC. J is TRBJ2-1 and V is TRBV7-2; unclear D gene. Per the germline V gene, CDR1 is SGHTA and CDR2 is FQGNSA. The CDR3 runs to 13 residues. V shed 6 bases and J shed 4 bases, with 10 bases lying between them.

The chain joins TRBV5-8 to TRBJ2-5; D call uncertain. V was clipped by 8 bases and J by 2 bases, with 4 bases between them. This CDR3 is built from 10 residues. The germline gives CDR1 SGHTS, CDR2 YDEGEE. CDR3: CASAQETQYF. CDR3 sequence (DNA): TGTGCCAGTGCACAAGAGACCCAGTACTTC.

The chain employs TRBV7-6 and TRBJ2-2; D is ambiguous. V lost 2 bases and J lost 1, with 5 bases in between. CDR1 SGHVS and CDR2 FNYEAQ come from the germline V gene. The CDR3 covers 14 residues. CDR3 residues: CASSLIQNTGELFF. The CDR3 nucleotides read TGTGCCAGCAGCTTAATACAGAACACCGGGGAGCTGTTTTTT.

The chain uses TRBV5-6 and TRBJ2-5, with 15 positions matching TRBD2. Trimming at V came to 0 bases and at J to 7 bases, leaving 1 base not matched to a gene. CDR3 length: 15 amino acids. Germline values: CDR1 SGHDT, CDR2 YYEEEE. The CDR3 reads CASSLGGLAGGTQYF. Written as DNA, the CDR3 is TGTGCCAGCAGCTTGGGGGGACTAGCGGGAGGGACCCAGTACTTC.

V usage is TRBV15 and J usage is TRBJ1-1; TRBD1 matches at 7 bases. CDR1 is LNHNV and CDR2 is YYDKDF in the germline V gene (reference sequence). Trimming at V came to 2 bases and at J to 7 bases, leaving 16 bases not matched to a gene. The length of the CDR3 is 17 residues. CDR3 sequence reads: CATSRCAKTSGTVEAFF. DNA of the CDR3: TGTGCCACCAGCAGATGCGCGAAAACATCCGGGACAGTTGAAGCTTTCTTT.

The genes are TRBV4-1 and TRBJ2-5; TRBD2 matches at 10 bases. Unmatched junction bases numbered 7, after V lost 2 bases and J lost 1 base. Germline V CDR1 and CDR2: MGHRA, YSYEKL. The CDR3 runs 17 residues. The CDR3 coding sequence is TGCGCCAGCAGCCAACGGGGAACTAGCGGGGCCCAAGAGACCCAGTACTTC. Translation gives CASSQRGTSGAQETQYF.

This rearrangement joins TRBV9 to TRBJ2-3; D may be TRBD2 (5 bases). V lost 3 bases to trimming and J lost 3 bases, with 14 bases between them. This CDR3 region has 15 residues. Germline values: CDR1 SGDLS, CDR2 YYNGEE. CDR3 nucleotides: TGTGCCAGCAGCGAACCACGGGGAGCGACAGATACGCAGTATTTT. Translation: CASSEPRGATDTQYF.